This T cell receptor beta chain was found in a study of identical twins. Study observations and caveats: Zero-insertion findings could be partly confounded by invariant cells (MAIT and iNKT cells). Beta out-of-frame sequences showed weaker excess twin sharing. Insertions were fewer in abundant cord blood beta clonotypes, whereas memory repertoires showed none of this pattern.

Via MiXCR, TCRdb re-called the 5' RACE reads, giving one row per CDR3 protein. The sample has under 900,000 distinct CDR3 sequences; roughly 12% are singletons. This clonotype was counted between two and nine times. Its antigen is not identified. These data also formed part of another study, on yellow fever vaccine responses in identical twins.

The sequence derives from a woman younger than 30 in good health. The source material was PBMCs.

DNA for the CDR3: TGCGCCAGCAGCTACGGACAGGTTAAAGATGAAAAACTGTTTTTT. This sequence encodes CASSYGQVKDEKLFF. The chain joins TRBV4-1 to TRBJ1-4, with TRBD1 matching 7 bases. The CDR3 runs 15 residues. Looked up from germline, CDR1 is MGHRA and CDR2 is YSYEKL. After removal of 5 bases from V and 6 bases from J, the junction contained 9 bases not matched to a gene.